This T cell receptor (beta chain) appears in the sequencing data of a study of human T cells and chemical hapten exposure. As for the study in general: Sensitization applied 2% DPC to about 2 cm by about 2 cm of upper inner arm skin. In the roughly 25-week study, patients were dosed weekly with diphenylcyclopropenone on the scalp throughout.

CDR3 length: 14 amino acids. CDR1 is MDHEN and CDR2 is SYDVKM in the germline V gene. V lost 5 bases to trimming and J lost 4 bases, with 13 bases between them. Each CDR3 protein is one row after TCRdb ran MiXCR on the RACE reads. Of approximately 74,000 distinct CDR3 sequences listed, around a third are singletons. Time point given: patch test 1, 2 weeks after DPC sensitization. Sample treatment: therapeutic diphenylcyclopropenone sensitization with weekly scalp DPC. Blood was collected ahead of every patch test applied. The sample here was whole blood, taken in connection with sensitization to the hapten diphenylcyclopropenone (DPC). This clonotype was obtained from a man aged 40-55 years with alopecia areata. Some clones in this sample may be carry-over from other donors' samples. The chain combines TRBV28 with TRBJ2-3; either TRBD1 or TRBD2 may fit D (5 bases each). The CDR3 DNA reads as TGTGCCAGCAGTCCGTTCGGGGCATCAGATACGCAGTATTTT. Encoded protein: CASSPFGASDTQYF.